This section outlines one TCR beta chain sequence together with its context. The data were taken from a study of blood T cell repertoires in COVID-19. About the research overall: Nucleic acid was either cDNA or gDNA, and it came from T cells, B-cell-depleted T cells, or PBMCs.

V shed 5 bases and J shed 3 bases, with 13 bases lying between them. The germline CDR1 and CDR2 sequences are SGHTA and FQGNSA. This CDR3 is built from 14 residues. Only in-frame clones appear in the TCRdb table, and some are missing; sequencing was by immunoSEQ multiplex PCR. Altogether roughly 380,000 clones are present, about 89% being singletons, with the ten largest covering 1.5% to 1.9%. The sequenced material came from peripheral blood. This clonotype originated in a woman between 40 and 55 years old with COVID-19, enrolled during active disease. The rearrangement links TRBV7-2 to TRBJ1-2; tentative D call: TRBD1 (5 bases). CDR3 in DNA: TGTGCCAGCAGCATCAGGGCCCCTTACTATGGCTACACCTTC. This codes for CASSIRAPYYGYTF.